The 26 T cell receptor beta chains presented below share a single source sample, sequenced in a study of metastatic and nonmetastatic thyroid tumors. From the PCR reads, TCRdb re-called clones with MiXCR. In the table there are 16,000 or so clones, roughly 24% of which are singletons. All patients were treatment-naive before thyroid surgery. What was sequenced was tumor tissue. The receptors here all came from a female donor with papillary thyroid cancer or a benign thyroid nodule (not recorded which). Some clones in this sample may be carry-over from other donors' samples.

This clone has a count of ten or more. V usage is TRBV7-2 and J usage is TRBJ1-1; D may be TRBD1 (6 bases). Trimming removed 2 bases at V and 0 bases at J, with 16 bases between. The CDR3 is made up of 17 amino acids. Germline V gene sequence: CDR1 SGHTA, CDR2 FQGNSA. The CDR3 DNA follows: TGTGCCAGCAGCTTATGGGGGCGTGGAAGAATGAACACTGAAGCTTTCTTT. It codes for CASSLWGRGRMNTEAFF.

For this clone: The germline gene is not matched at one end of the junction; a read error may be the cause. V usage is TRBV7-2 and J usage is TRBJ2-5; TRBD2 agrees at 9 bases. The CDR3 has 17 amino acids. Germline V CDR1 and CDR2: SGHTA, FQGNSA. The chain's CDR3 is CASSLSTSREGGETQYF. Here the CDR3 DNA reads TGTGCCAGCAGCTTATCCACTTCGCGGGAGGGGGGAGAGACACAGTACTTC.

This clone appeared a few times. A single base separates this from a much larger clone, so it may be a read error. The chain has TRBV20-1 and TRBJ1-1, with 8 nucleotides matching TRBD1. The CDR3 is 13 residues long. CDR1 and CDR2 (germline): DFQATT, SNEGSKA (reference sequence). V lost 4 bases, J lost 0 bases, and 1 base stayed unmatched. CDR3 DNA sequence: TGCAGTGCTACAGGGGGCCTGAACACTGAAGCTTTCTTT. Residues: CSATGGLNTEAFF.

This clone was seen more than once but under ten times. Mismatch with germline at one junction end may stem from a read error. The J gene is TRBJ2-7, the V gene TRBV20-1, with TRBD2 matching over 11 bases. CDR3 length equals 14 residues. Germline-derived CDR1 and CDR2 are DFQATT and SNEGSKA (reference sequence). The CDR3 spells CNARGTSGMYEQYF. CDR3 coding DNA: TGCAATGCTAGGGGGACTAGCGGAATGTACGAGCAGTACTTC.

This clone was detected only a few times. The chain couples TRBV2 to TRBJ2-6; weak D call: TRBD2 (6 bases). Trimming cost V 8 bases and J 4 bases, with 18 bases left between them. The CDR3 is 16 residues long. Germline CDR1 and CDR2: SNHLY and FYNNEI. CDR3 residues: CASGGESISGANVLTF. The CDR3 DNA reads as TGTGCCAGCGGCGGGGAGTCGATTTCCGGGGCCAACGTCCTGACTTTC.

The J gene is TRBJ2-1, the V gene TRBV30, with 12 bases aligning to TRBD2. This CDR3 region has 14 residues. Trimming removed 3 bases from V and 7 bases from J; junction bases left unmatched: 4. Per the germline V gene, CDR1 is GTSNPN and CDR2 is SVGIG (reference sequence). CDR3 DNA: TGTGCCTGGAGAGTACTAGCGGGAGGTAATGAGCAGTTCTTC. This translates into CAWRVLAGGNEQFF. The full variable domain, in which reference TRBV30 and TRBJ2-1 provide the parts outside the CDR3, is SQTIHQWPATLVQPVGSPLSLECTVEGTSNPNLYWYRQAAGRGLQLLFYSVGIGQISSEVPQNLSASRPQDRQFILSSKKLLLSDSGFYLCAWRVLAGGNEQFFGPGTRLTVL.

This clone was observed a handful of times. The same CDR3 also results from other DNA sequences found in this sample. The V call is TRBV28, the J call TRBJ1-1; unclear D gene. Germline V gene data show CDR1 as MDHEN and CDR2 as SYDVKM. This CDR3 is 17 amino acids long. Trimming left V 7 bases short and J 0 bases short, with 21 bases between. CDR3 sequence (DNA): TGTGCCAGCAATTGGGATAGGGTTCGAATAATGAACACTGAAGCTTTCTTT. Translated, it gives CASNWDRVRIMNTEAFF.

The chain links TRBV6-1 to TRBJ2-7, with D hard to call. This CDR3 has 14 residues. Trimming took off 7 bases at V and 2 bases at J, with 15 bases between the two ends. Germline CDR1 is MNHNS and CDR2 is SASEGT. The CDR3 here is CASKGSVGPYEQYF. The CDR3 coding sequence is TGTGCCAGCAAGGGTTCGGTAGGGCCCTACGAGCAGTACTTC.

The chain joins TRBV7-9 to TRBJ2-5, with D unclear. The CDR3 runs 13 residues. Trimming pared 5 bases from V and 5 bases from J, leaving 12 bases between. From germline, CDR1 is SEHNR and CDR2 FQNEAQ (reference sequence). The CDR3 loop reads CASSPPLVETQYF. The CDR3 DNA follows: TGTGCCAGCAGCCCCCCGCTGGTGGAGACCCAGTACTTC.

The genes are TRBV9 and TRBJ2-5, with TRBD2 identical over 14 bases. The J segment lost 1 base and the V segment lost 3 bases, leaving 14 bases of the junction unmatched. Germline CDR1 SGDLS, CDR2 YYNGEE. The CDR3 has 20 residues. CDR3 sequence: CASSAPDHGTSGSPQETQYF. The CDR3 DNA reads TGTGCCAGCAGCGCCCCAGACCACGGGACTAGCGGGAGTCCCCAAGAGACCCAGTACTTC. The variable domain in full, completed from reference TRBV9 and TRBJ2-5, reads DSGVTQTPKHLITATGQRVTLRCSPRSGDLSVYWYQQSLDQGLQFLIQYYNGEERAKGNILERFSAQQFPDLHSELNLSSLELGDSALYFCASSAPDHGTSGSPQETQYFGPGTRLLVL.

The V call is TRBV20-1, the J call TRBJ2-7, with D unclear. Germline V gene data show CDR1 as DFQATT and CDR2 as SNEGSKA (reference sequence). Trimming cost V 0 bases and J 0 bases, with 12 bases left between them. This CDR3 has 15 residues. DNA for the CDR3: TGCAGTGCTAGAGATCCCGCAGCTAACTCCTACGAGCAGTACTTC. Its translation: CSARDPAANSYEQYF.

The sample holds a few counts of this clone. The chain is built from TRBV19 and TRBJ1-1, with D hard to call. V shed 2 bases and J shed 1 base, with 11 bases lying between them. The CDR3 is 15 residues long. Germline CDR1 is LNHDA and CDR2 is SQIVND (reference sequence). CDR3 region: CASSILSRGNTEAFF. CDR3 DNA sequence: TGTGCCAGTAGTATACTCAGCCGTGGGAACACTGAAGCTTTCTTT.

This clone was picked up many times. This rearrangement joins TRBV7-3 to TRBJ2-2, with D possibly called TRBD1 or TRBD2 (5 bases each). Germline CDR1 is SGHTA and CDR2 is FQGTGA. Deletions cut 2 bases from V and 11 bases from J, with 18 bases between. The CDR3 loop spans 15 amino acids. The CDR3 here is CASSLAGTGQRELFF. The CDR3, as DNA: TGTGCCAGCAGCTTAGCTGGGACCGGGCAGAGAGAGCTGTTTTTT.

This clone was seen many times. The chain uses TRBV4-3 and TRBJ1-6; D not certain. The germline CDR1 and CDR2 sequences are LGHNA and YSLEER. Trimming removed 0 bases from V and 4 bases from J, with 1 base in between. The CDR3 has 13 residues. The CDR3 DNA follows: TGCGCCAGCAGCCAAGATTATAATTCACCCCTCCACTTT. Its translation: CASSQDYNSPLHF.

The chain uses TRBV20-1 and TRBJ1-1; D call uncertain. Germline CDR1 reads DFQATT; CDR2 reads SNEGSKA (reference sequence). The CDR3 loop spans 16 amino acids. V was cut by 0 bases and J by 4 bases, with 18 bases left in between. This CDR3 is CSARDPRESWGTEAFF. CDR3 in DNA: TGCAGTGCTAGAGATCCTAGGGAATCTTGGGGCACTGAAGCTTTCTTT.

This clone was picked up a small number of times. CDR3 in DNA: TGTGCCAGCAGCGACACCGTGGCAAGGGCCCAGAGGCCCCAGCATTTT. The encoded protein is CASSDTVARAQRPQHF. The gene calls are TRBV11-2 and TRBJ1-5; no clear D. V was cut by 5 bases and J by 9 bases, with 23 bases left in between. This CDR3 is built from 16 residues. CDR1 and CDR2 from the germline V gene are SGHAT and FQNNGV.

In regard to this clone: A junction boundary mismatches the germline segment, possibly from a read error. The chain links TRBV28 to TRBJ2-7; 9 positions match TRBD2. Germline CDR1 reads MDHEN; CDR2 reads SYDVKM. This CDR3 is 13 amino acids long. The CDR3 loop is CASSSGLAWEHYF. The CDR3 nucleotides read TGTGCCAGCAGCTCGGGACTAGCTTGGGAGCACTACTTC.

Many counts were recorded for this clone. This chain uses TRBV20-1 with TRBJ2-1, with TRBD1 matching over 7 bases. The CDR3 is 14 residues long. J was trimmed by 8 bases and V by 6 bases; bases with no gene match: 13. The V gene's germline CDR1 is DFQATT and CDR2 SNEGSKA (reference sequence). CDR3 sequence: CSAQLKGGLDEQFF. The CDR3 DNA reads TGCAGTGCCCAGTTGAAAGGGGGCCTCGATGAGCAGTTCTTC.

This clone has at least ten counts. The chain uses TRBV6-5 and TRBJ1-5, with a weak D call TRBD1 (5 bases). The V gene lost 4 bases and the J gene lost 4 bases, with 11 bases spanning the gap. Germline values: CDR1 MNHEY, CDR2 SVGAGI. This CDR3 region has 14 residues. CDR3 DNA: TGTGCCAGCAGTTCAGGGCTGGGGAATCAGCCCCAGCATTTT. Its translation: CASSSGLGNQPQHF.

This clone was seen at least ten times. The V and J genes are TRBV2 and TRBJ2-1; possibly TRBD1 or TRBD2 for D (7 bases each). V dropped 6 bases and J dropped 5 bases, with 14 bases sitting between them. This CDR3 region has 14 residues. Per germline, CDR1 SNHLY and CDR2 FYNNEI. The CDR3 loop reads CASRRAGTDNEQFF. The CDR3 DNA is TGTGCCAGCAGGCGAGCGGGGACAGACAATGAGCAGTTCTTC.

This clone was counted at least ten times. V and J are TRBV5-1 and TRBJ1-3; 7 nucleotides line up with TRBD1. The CDR3 totals 15 residues. In germline, CDR1 is SGHRS, CDR2 YFSETQ. Losses at the gene ends were 4 bases for V and 4 bases for J; bases not matched to a gene: 8. Here the CDR3 DNA reads TGCGCCAGCAGCCCGGAGACAGGGACCGGAAACACCATATATTTT. Translation: CASSPETGTGNTIYF.

With regard to this clone: This may be a read error: a much more frequent sequence differs by one nucleotide. The chain combines TRBV6-1 with TRBJ1-2; D gene ambiguous. Germline CDR1 and CDR2: MNHNS and SASEGT. The CDR3 has 13 amino acids. The V end lost 9 bases, the J end lost 2 bases, and 13 bases lay between the germline ends. CDR3 loop: CASVPGPNYGYTF. As DNA, the CDR3 is TGTGCCAGTGTCCCAGGCCCGAACTATGGCTACACCTTC.

The chain links TRBV7-9 to TRBJ2-7; D tentatively fits TRBD1 or TRBD2 (5 bases each). This CDR3 has 15 residues. V lost 6 bases and J lost 4, with 19 bases in between. Per the germline V gene, CDR1 is SEHNR and CDR2 is FQNEAQ (reference sequence). The CDR3 loop reads CASRGETPFSYEQYF. For the CDR3, the DNA is TGTGCCAGCAGGGGGGAAACCCCCTTCTCTTACGAGCAGTACTTC.

In regard to this clone: The conserved phenylalanine or tryptophan normally closing the CDR3 is absent here, so this likely arose from a read error. The chain combines TRBV5-4 with TRBJ1-1; D is undetermined. Trimming shortened V by 2 bases and J by 7 bases, and 12 bases separated the two germline ends. The CDR3 runs 13 residues. CDR1 SGHNT and CDR2 YYREEE come from the germline V gene (reference sequence). CDR3 bases: TGTGCCAGCAGCTTTGTACTCCGGGGTGAAGCTTTCTCT. Translating it yields CASSFVLRGEAFS.

Turning to this clone: Relative to the germline gene, one junction end is altered; a read error may explain this. The chain employs TRBV11-3 and TRBJ2-2; perhaps TRBD2 as D (5 bases). The germline gives CDR1 SGHNT, CDR2 YENEEA. The CDR3 is 13 residues long. This chain's CDR3 is CANRPTNTGELFF. DNA of the CDR3: TGTGCCAACCGGCCCACGAACACCGGGGAGCTTTTTTTT.

By share, this clone counts as large. V gene TRBV29-1 combines with J gene TRBJ1-2; no reliable D call. Germline V gene sequence: CDR1 SQVTM, CDR2 ANQGSEA. The V gene lost 4 bases and the J gene lost 4 bases, with 13 bases spanning the gap. The CDR3 spans 13 residues. The CDR3 is CSVVYSVPYGYTF. Here the CDR3 DNA reads TGCAGCGTTGTATACAGTGTGCCCTATGGCTACACCTTC.